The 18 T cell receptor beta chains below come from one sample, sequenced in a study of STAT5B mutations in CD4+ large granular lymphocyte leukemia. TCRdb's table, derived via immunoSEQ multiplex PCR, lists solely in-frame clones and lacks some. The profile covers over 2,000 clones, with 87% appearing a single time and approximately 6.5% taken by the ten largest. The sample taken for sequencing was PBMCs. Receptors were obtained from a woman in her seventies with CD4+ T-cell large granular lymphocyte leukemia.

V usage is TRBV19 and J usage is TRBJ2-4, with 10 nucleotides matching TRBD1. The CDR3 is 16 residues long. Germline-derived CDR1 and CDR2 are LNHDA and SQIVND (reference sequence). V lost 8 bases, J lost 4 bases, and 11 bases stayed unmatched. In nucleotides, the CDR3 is TGTGCCAGTGGATCGGCCGGGGGACAGGGGAAAAACATTCAGTACTTC. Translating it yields CASGSAGGQGKNIQYF.

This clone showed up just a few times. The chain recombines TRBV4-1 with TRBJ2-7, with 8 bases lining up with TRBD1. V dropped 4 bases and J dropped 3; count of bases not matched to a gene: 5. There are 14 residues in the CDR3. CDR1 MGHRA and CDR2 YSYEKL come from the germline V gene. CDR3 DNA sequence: TGCGCCAGCAGCCTCGGACAGGGATACTACGAGCAGTACTTC. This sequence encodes CASSLGQGYYEQYF.

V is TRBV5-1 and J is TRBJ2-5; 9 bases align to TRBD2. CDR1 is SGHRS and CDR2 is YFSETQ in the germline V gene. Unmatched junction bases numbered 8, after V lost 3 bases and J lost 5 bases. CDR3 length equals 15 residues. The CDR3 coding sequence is TGCGCCAGCAGCTCCGGCGGGACTAGCCCGGAGACCCAGTACTTC. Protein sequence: CASSSGGTSPETQYF.

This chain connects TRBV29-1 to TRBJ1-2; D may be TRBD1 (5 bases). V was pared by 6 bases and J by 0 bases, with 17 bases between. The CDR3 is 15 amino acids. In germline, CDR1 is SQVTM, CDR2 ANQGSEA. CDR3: CSVWEGRLSNYGYTF. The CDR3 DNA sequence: TGCAGCGTGTGGGAGGGGAGGCTTTCTAACTATGGCTACACCTTC.

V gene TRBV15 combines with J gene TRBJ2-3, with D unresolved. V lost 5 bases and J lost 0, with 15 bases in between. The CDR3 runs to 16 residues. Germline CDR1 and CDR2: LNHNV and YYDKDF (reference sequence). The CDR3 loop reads CATSRSLGSSTDTQYF. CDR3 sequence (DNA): TGTGCCACCAGCCGCTCTCTAGGTTCTAGCACAGATACGCAGTATTTT.

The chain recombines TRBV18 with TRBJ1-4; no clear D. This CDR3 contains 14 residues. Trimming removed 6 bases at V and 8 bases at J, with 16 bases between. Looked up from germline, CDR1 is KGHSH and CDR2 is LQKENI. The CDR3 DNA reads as TGTGCCAGCTCTCACGACTCGGGTCGGGAAAAACTGTTTTTT. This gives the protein CASSHDSGREKLFF.

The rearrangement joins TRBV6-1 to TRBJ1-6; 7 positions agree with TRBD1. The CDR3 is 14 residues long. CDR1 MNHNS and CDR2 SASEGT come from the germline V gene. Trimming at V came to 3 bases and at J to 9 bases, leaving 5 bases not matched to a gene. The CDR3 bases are TGTGCCAGCAGTGACAACAGGGGAGTTTCACCCCTCCACTTT. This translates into CASSDNRGVSPLHF.

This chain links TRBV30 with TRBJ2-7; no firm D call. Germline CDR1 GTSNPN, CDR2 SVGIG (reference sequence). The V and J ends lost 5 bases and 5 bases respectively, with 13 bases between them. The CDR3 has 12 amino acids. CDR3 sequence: CAWSWGIDEQYF. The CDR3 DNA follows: TGTGCCTGGTCGTGGGGTATCGACGAGCAGTACTTC.

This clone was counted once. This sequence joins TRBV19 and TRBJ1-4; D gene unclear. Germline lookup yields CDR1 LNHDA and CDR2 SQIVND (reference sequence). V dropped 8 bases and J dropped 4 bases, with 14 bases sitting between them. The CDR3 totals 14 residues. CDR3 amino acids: CASAPAGLNEKLFF. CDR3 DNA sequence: TGTGCCAGTGCTCCAGCGGGCCTTAATGAAAAACTGTTTTTT. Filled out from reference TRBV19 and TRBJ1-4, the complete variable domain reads DGGITQSPKYLFRKEGQNVTLSCEQNLNHDAMYWYRQDPGQGLRLIYYSQIVNDFQKGDIAEGYSVSREKKESFPLTVTSAQKNPTAFYLCASAPAGLNEKLFFGSGTQLSVL.

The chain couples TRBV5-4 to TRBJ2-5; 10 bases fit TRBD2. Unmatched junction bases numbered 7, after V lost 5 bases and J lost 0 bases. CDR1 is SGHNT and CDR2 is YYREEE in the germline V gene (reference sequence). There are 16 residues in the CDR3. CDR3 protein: CASRYTSGTYQETQYF. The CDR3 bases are TGTGCCAGCAGATATACTAGCGGGACGTACCAAGAGACCCAGTACTTC.

CDR3 sequence: CASRGEATRGTEAFF. DNA for the CDR3: TGTGCCAGCAGGGGGGAGGCCACTCGGGGCACTGAAGCTTTCTTT. The chain links TRBV25-1 to TRBJ1-1, with D possibly TRBD1 on 5 matching bases. Trimming left V 6 bases short and J 4 bases short, with 18 bases between. CDR3 length: 15 amino acids. The germline gives CDR1 MGHDK, CDR2 SYGVNS.

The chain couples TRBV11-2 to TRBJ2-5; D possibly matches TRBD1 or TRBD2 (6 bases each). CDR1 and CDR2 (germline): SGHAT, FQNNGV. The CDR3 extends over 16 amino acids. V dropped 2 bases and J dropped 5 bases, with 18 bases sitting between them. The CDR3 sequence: CASSLSDLGGAETQYF. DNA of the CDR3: TGTGCCAGCAGCTTATCGGATCTGGGGGGCGCGGAGACCCAGTACTTC.

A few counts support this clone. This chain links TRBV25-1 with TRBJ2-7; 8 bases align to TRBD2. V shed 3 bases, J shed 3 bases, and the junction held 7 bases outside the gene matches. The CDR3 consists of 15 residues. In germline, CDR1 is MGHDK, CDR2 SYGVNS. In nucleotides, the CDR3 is TGTGCCAGCAGTGACATGACCGGGACTAGCTACGAGCAGTACTTC. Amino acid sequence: CASSDMTGTSYEQYF.

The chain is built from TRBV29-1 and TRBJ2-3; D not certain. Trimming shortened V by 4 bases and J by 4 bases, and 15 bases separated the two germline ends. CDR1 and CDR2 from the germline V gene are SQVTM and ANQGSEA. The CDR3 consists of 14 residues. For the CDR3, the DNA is TGCAGCGTTGCTAGGCAGGAACATCCAGATACGCAGTATTTT. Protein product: CSVARQEHPDTQYF.

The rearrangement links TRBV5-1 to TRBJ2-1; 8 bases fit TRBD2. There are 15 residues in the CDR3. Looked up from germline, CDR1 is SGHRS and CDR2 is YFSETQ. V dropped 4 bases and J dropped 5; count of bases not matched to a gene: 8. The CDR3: CASSRGGGQHNEQFF. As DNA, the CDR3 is TGCGCCAGCAGCCGGGGGGGCGGCCAGCACAATGAGCAGTTCTTC.

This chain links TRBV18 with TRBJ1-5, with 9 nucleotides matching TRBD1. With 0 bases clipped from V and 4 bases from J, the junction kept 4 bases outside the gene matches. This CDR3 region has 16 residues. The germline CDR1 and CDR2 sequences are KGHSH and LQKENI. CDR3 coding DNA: TGTGCCAGCTCACCACCATCGGGACAGGGTAATCAGCCCCAGCATTTT. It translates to CASSPPSGQGNQPQHF. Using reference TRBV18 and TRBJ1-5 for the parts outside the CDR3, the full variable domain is NAGVMQNPRHLVRRRGQEARLRCSPMKGHSHVYWYRQLPEEGLKFMVYLQKENIIDESGMPKERFSAEFPKEGPSILRIQQVVRGDSAAYFCASSPPSGQGNQPQHFGDGTRLSIL.

CDR3 DNA sequence: TGTGCCAGCACCCTACGGGGGGGGCATGGCTACACCTTC. Residues: CASTLRGGHGYTF. This sequence joins TRBV6-5 and TRBJ1-2; tentative D call: TRBD1 (6 bases). V lost 7 bases and J 6 bases, leaving 15 bases between the germline ends. Looked up from germline, CDR1 is MNHEY and CDR2 is SVGAGI. This CDR3 region has 13 residues.

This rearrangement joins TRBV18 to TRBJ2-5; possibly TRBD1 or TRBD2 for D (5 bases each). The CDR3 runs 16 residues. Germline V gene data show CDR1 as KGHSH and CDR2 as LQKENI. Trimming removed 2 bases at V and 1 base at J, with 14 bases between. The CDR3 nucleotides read TGTGCCAGCTCACCAAGACCCGGGACCCCCCAAGAGACCCAGTACTTC. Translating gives CASSPRPGTPQETQYF.